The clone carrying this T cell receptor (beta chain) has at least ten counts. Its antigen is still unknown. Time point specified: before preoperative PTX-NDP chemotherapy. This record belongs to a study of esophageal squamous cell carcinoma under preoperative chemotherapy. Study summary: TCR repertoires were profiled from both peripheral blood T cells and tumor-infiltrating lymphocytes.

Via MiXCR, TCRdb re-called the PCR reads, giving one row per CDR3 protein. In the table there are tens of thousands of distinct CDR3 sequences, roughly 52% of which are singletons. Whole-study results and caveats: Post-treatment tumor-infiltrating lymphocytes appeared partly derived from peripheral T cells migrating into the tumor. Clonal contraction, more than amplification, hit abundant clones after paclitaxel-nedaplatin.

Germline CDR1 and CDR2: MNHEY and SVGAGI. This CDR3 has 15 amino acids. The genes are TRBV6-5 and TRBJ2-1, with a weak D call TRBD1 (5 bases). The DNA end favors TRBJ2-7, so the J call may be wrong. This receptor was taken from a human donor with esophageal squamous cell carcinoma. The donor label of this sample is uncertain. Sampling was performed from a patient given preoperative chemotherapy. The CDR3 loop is CASSSVQGNSYEQYF. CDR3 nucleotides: TGTGCCAGCAGTTCGGTGCAGGGTAATTCCTACGAGCAGTACTTC.